The 18 T cell receptor beta chains presented below share a single source sample, sequenced in a study of graft-versus-host responses after intestinal transplantation. These receptors' targets are unknown. The method was immunoSEQ multiplex PCR; TCRdb's version includes in-frame clones alone and lacks a portion of them. Here the sample spans roughly 96,000 clones, around nine tenths being singletons. The sample was unstimulated CD8+ T cells sorted from spleen or lymph node cells, taken before intestinal transplant. Receptors were obtained from a human donor who received an intestinal transplant.

This clone is a singleton in its sample. The gene calls are TRBV6-5 and TRBJ1-2; 7 bases fit TRBD1. This CDR3 has 16 amino acids. The germline CDR1 and CDR2 sequences are MNHEY and SVGAGI. V was pared by 2 bases and J by 7 bases, with 13 bases of the junction left unmatched. CDR3 in amino acids: CASSYRAGGLSGGYTF. CDR3 coding DNA: TGTGCCAGCAGTTACCGGGCAGGGGGTTTATCTGGTGGCTACACCTTC.

The V and J genes are TRBV6-5 and TRBJ1-1; 8 bases align to TRBD1. The germline V gene has CDR1 MNHEY and CDR2 SVGAGI. V lost 4 bases to trimming and J lost 1 base; unmatched junction nucleotides: 5. CDR3 length equals 15 residues. The CDR3 loop is CASSSNRGANTEAFF. Here the CDR3 DNA reads TGTGCCAGCAGTTCCAACAGGGGGGCGAACACTGAAGCTTTCTTT.

This rearrangement joins TRBV10-3 to TRBJ2-5; 9 bases are a match to TRBD2. J was trimmed by 2 bases and V by 0 bases; bases with no gene match: 7. The CDR3 is 17 amino acids. CDR1 and CDR2 (germline): ENHRY, SYGVKD. The CDR3 sequence: CAISESPLAGFQETQYF. The CDR3 DNA reads TGTGCCATCAGTGAGTCGCCCCTAGCGGGGTTTCAAGAGACCCAGTACTTC.

This clone is a singleton in its sample. The chain recombines TRBV5-1 with TRBJ1-2, with a weak D call TRBD1 (6 bases). V was trimmed by 7 bases and J by 8 bases, leaving 27 bases between them. Germline CDR1 reads SGHRS; CDR2 reads YFSETQ. CDR3 length: 16 amino acids. The CDR3 region is CASGGRGAASSEGYTF. In DNA form, the CDR3 reads TGCGCCAGCGGCGGCCGGGGGGCCGCCTCTTCGGAGGGCTACACCTTC.

The genes are TRBV19 and TRBJ1-5; 9 bases fit TRBD1. CDR3 length: 15 residues. J gave up 7 bases and V 4 bases, and 8 bases lay outside the gene matches. The V gene's germline CDR1 is LNHDA and CDR2 SQIVND (reference sequence). The CDR3 spells CASSNLQGARQPQHF. CDR3 sequence (DNA): TGTGCCAGTAGTAACCTACAGGGGGCGAGGCAGCCCCAGCATTTT. The whole variable domain, filled in from reference TRBV19 and TRBJ1-5, reads DGGITQSPKYLFRKEGQNVTLSCEQNLNHDAMYWYRQDPGQGLRLIYYSQIVNDFQKGDIAEGYSVSREKKESFPLTVTSAQKNPTAFYLCASSNLQGARQPQHFGDGTRLSIL.

The rearrangement links TRBV2 to TRBJ2-7; 9 bases fit TRBD2. Germline loops: CDR1 SNHLY, CDR2 FYNNEI. The V segment lost 3 bases and the J segment 4 bases; nucleotides outside the gene matches: 4. The CDR3 is 14 residues long. The CDR3 DNA reads TGTGCCAGCAGTGAGGCGGGAGGGAATTACGAGCAGTACTTC. The encoded protein is CASSEAGGNYEQYF.

The chain has TRBV5-6 and TRBJ2-7; D possibly corresponds to TRBD1 (6 bases). V dropped 4 bases and J dropped 0 bases, with 11 bases sitting between them. This CDR3 is built from 14 residues. Per germline, CDR1 SGHDT and CDR2 YYEEEE. The DNA for the CDR3 is TGTGCCAGCAGCGAGGACAGCCGCTCCTACGAGCAGTACTTC. Its protein is CASSEDSRSYEQYF.

The CDR3 region has the DNA TGTGCCAGCAGCAAAGACAGATACACTGAAGCTTTCTTT. Translated, it gives CASSKDRYTEAFF. The chain employs TRBV5-4 and TRBJ1-1; TRBD1 is a possible D gene (5 bases). The CDR3 sequence is 13 residues long. Looked up from germline, CDR1 is SGHNT and CDR2 is YYREEE (reference sequence). Trimming shortened V by 4 bases and J by 3 bases, and 10 bases separated the two germline ends.

This clone was detected once. This chain joins TRBV18 and TRBJ1-2; 8 bases fit TRBD1. The CDR3 is 15 amino acids. J gave up 3 bases and V 4 bases, and 7 bases lay outside the gene matches. Germline V lookup: CDR1 KGHSH, CDR2 LQKENI. The DNA for the CDR3 is TGTGCCAGCTCACTTACGACAGGGGACTACTATGGCTACACCTTC. Protein: CASSLTTGDYYGYTF.

The chain has TRBV5-4 and TRBJ2-1; TRBD2 matches at 7 bases. J lost 8 bases, V lost 0 bases, and 5 bases had no gene match. This CDR3 comprises 14 residues. The germline V gene encodes CDR1 SGHNT and CDR2 YYREEE (reference sequence). The CDR3 DNA follows: TGTGCCAGCAGCTTGGGGGGAGGGGTCGATGAGCAGTTCTTC. It yields the protein CASSLGGGVDEQFF.

This clone is a singleton in its sample. The V call is TRBV4-1, the J call TRBJ1-5; 7 bases align to TRBD1. Trimming at V came to 0 bases and at J to 14 bases, leaving 4 bases not matched to a gene. The V gene's germline CDR1 is MGHRA and CDR2 YSYEKL. This CDR3 is built from 12 residues. The chain's CDR3 is CASSQDGDRKHF. DNA for the CDR3: TGCGCCAGCAGCCAAGATGGGGACAGAAAGCATTTT.

The chain has TRBV5-1 and TRBJ2-7; 9 bases are shared with TRBD1. Unmatched junction bases numbered 7, after V lost 2 bases and J lost 4 bases. CDR3 length: 15 amino acids. The germline CDR1 and CDR2 sequences are SGHRS and YFSETQ. The CDR3, as DNA: TGCGCCAGCAGCTTACGGGACAGGGATCCTTACGAGCAGTACTTC. Amino acids: CASSLRDRDPYEQYF.

The gene calls are TRBV4-1 and TRBJ2-1, with TRBD2 matching over 10 bases. The CDR3 spans 15 residues. Trimming at V came to 4 bases and at J to 8 bases, leaving 8 bases not matched to a gene. CDR1 is MGHRA and CDR2 is YSYEKL in the germline V gene. Here the CDR3 DNA reads TGCGCCAGCAGCCCCCTAGCGGGAGATGAGGATGAGCAGTTCTTC. Translation gives CASSPLAGDEDEQFF.

The gene calls are TRBV11-2 and TRBJ2-5, with 8 bases identical to TRBD2. The length of the CDR3 is 15 residues. The V segment lost 0 bases and the J segment 5 bases; nucleotides outside the gene matches: 5. Germline V lookup: CDR1 SGHAT, CDR2 FQNNGV. In DNA, the CDR3 is TGTGCCAGCAGCTTAGAAGGCGGGGGGTCGGAGACCCAGTACTTC. Amino acid sequence: CASSLEGGGSETQYF.

The chain joins TRBV15 to TRBJ2-5, with a weak D call TRBD2 (6 bases). This CDR3 has 15 residues. The germline V and J ends were trimmed by 0 bases and 7 bases, with 15 bases remaining between them. Germline V gene lookup returns CDR1 LNHNV and CDR2 YYDKDF (reference sequence). The CDR3 coding sequence is TGTGCCACCAGCAGAGATAGCGGTAGCAGCGGGACCCAGTACTTC. It translates to CATSRDSGSSGTQYF.

Of note for this clone: Other nucleotide sequences from this sample produce the same CDR3. The chain employs TRBV6-6 and TRBJ1-1, with unresolved D. Germline lookup yields CDR1 MNHNY and CDR2 SVGAGI (reference sequence). The CDR3 runs 12 residues. V lost 6 bases and J 5 bases, leaving 10 bases between the germline ends. The CDR3 DNA sequence: TGTGCCAGCAGCTTGCGGGGTACTGAAGCTTTCTTT. This translates into CASSLRGTEAFF.

The V and J genes are TRBV4-3 and TRBJ1-1; D not resolved. The CDR3 loop spans 14 amino acids. Trimming shortened V by 1 base and J by 0 bases, and 6 bases separated the two germline ends. Per the germline V gene, CDR1 is LGHNA and CDR2 is YSLEER. This chain's CDR3 is CASSQVQLNTEAFF. Here the CDR3 DNA reads TGCGCCAGCAGCCAAGTACAGTTGAACACTGAAGCTTTCTTT.

This chain joins TRBV19 and TRBJ1-1, with D unclear. Trimming removed 4 bases at V and 1 base at J, with 10 bases between. Germline lookup yields CDR1 LNHDA and CDR2 SQIVND (reference sequence). The CDR3 covers 14 residues. CDR3 sequence (DNA): TGTGCCAGTAGTAGGGGAGCGGGGAACACTGAAGCTTTCTTT. It specifies CASSRGAGNTEAFF.